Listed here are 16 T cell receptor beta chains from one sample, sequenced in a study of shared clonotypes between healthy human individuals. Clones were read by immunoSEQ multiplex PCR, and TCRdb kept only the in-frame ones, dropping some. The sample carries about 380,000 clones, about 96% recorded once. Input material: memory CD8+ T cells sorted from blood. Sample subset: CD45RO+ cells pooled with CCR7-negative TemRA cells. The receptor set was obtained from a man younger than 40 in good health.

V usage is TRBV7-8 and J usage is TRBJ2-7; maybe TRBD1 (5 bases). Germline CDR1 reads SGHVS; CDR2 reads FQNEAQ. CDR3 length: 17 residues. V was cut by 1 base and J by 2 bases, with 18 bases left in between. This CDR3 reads CASSLVGGAGETYEQYF. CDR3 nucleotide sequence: TGTGCCAGCAGCTTAGTTGGTGGGGCAGGAGAGACCTACGAGCAGTACTTC. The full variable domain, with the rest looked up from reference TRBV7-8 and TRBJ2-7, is GAGVSQSPRYKVAKRGQDVALRCDPISGHVSLFWYQQALGQGPEFLTYFQNEAQLDKSGLPSDRFFAERPEGSVSTLKIQRTQQEDSAVYLCASSLVGGAGETYEQYFGPGTRLTVT.

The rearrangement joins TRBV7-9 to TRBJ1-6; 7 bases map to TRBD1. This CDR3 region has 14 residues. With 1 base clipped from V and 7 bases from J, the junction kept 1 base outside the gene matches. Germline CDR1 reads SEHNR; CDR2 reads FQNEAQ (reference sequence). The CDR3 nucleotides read TGTGCCAGCAGCTTAGGGGACAGAAATTCACCCCTCCACTTT. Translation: CASSLGDRNSPLHF. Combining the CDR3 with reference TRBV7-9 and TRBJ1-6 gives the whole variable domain DTGVSQNPRHKITKRGQNVTFRCDPISEHNRLYWYRQTLGQGPEFLTYFQNEAQLEKSRLLSDRFSAERPKGSFSTLEIQRTEQGDSAMYLCASSLGDRNSPLHFGNGTRLTVT.

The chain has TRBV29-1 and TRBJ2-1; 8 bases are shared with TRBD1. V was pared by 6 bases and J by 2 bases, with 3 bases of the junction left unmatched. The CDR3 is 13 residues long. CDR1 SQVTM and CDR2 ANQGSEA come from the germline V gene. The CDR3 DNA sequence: TGCAGCGTCCGGGACAGGACCTACAATGAGCAGTTCTTC. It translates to CSVRDRTYNEQFF.

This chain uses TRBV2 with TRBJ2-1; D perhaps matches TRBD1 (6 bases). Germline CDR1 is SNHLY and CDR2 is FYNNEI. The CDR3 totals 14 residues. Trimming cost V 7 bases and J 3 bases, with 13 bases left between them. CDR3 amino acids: CASKGVGFYNEQFF. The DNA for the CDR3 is TGTGCCAGCAAGGGGGTGGGGTTCTACAATGAGCAGTTCTTC. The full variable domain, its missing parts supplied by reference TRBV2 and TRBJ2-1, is EPEVTQTPSHQVTQMGQEVILRCVPISNHLYFYWYRQILGQKVEFLVSFYNNEISEKSEIFDDQFSVERPDGSNFTLKIRSTKLEDSAMYFCASKGVGFYNEQFFGPGTRLTVL.

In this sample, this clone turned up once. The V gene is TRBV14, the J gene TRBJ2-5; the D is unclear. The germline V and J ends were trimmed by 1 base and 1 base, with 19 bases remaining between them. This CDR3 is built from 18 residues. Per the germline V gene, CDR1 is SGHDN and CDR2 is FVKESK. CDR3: CASSQASGFLGFQETQYF. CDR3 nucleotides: TGTGCCAGCAGCCAAGCTTCGGGCTTTCTGGGGTTCCAAGAGACCCAGTACTTC.

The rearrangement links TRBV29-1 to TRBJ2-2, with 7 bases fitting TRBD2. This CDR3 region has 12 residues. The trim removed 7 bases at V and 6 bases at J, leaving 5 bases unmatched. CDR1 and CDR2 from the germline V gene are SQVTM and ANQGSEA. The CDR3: CSGTSVSGELFF. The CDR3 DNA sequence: TGCAGCGGGACTAGTGTTTCCGGGGAGCTGTTTTTT.

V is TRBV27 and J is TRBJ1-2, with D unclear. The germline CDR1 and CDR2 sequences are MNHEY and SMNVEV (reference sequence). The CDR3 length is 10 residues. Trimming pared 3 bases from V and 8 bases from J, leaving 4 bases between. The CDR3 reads CASSFGGYTF. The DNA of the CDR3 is TGTGCCAGCAGTTTTGGGGGCTACACCTTC.

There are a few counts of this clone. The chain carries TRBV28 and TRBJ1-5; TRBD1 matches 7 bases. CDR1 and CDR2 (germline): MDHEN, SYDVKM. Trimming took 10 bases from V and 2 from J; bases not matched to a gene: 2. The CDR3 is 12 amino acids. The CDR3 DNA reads TGTGCCATCACAGGGGGCAATCAGCCCCAGCATTTT. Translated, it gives CAITGGNQPQHF. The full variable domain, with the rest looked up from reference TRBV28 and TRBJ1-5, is DVKVTQSSRYLVKRTGEKVFLECVQDMDHENMFWYRQDPGLGLRLIYFSYDVKMKEKGDIPEGYSVSREKKERFSLILESASTNQTSMYLCAITGGNQPQHFGDGTRLSIL.

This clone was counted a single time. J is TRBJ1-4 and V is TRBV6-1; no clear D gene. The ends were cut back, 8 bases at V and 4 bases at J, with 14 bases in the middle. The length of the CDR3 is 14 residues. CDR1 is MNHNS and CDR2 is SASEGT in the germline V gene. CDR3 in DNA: TGTGCCAGCTTGAGTTGGCGGCGTAATGAAAAACTGTTTTTT. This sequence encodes CASLSWRRNEKLFF.

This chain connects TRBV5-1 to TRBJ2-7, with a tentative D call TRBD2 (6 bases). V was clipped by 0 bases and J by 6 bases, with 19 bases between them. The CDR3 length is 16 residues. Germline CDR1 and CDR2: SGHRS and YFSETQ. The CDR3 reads CASSLDFPAGSGEQYF. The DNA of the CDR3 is TGCGCCAGCAGCTTGGATTTTCCCGCGGGATCAGGCGAGCAGTACTTC.

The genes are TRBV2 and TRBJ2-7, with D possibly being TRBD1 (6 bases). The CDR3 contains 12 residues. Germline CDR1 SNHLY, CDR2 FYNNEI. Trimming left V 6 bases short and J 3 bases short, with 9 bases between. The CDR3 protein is CASRQGHYEQYF. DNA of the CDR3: TGTGCCAGCAGACAGGGTCACTACGAGCAGTACTTC.

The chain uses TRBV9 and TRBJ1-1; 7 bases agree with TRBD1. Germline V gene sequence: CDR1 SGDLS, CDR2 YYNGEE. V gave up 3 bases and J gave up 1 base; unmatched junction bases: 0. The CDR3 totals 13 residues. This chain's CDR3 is CASSDRGNTEAFF. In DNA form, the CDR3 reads TGTGCCAGCAGCGACAGGGGGAACACTGAAGCTTTCTTT.

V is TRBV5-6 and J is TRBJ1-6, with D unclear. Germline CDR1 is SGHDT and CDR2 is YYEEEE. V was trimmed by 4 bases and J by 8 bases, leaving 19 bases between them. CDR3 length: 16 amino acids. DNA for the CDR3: TGTGCCAGCAGCCGAGGGTGGGCACTAGGAGATTCACCCCTCCACTTT. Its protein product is CASSRGWALGDSPLHF.

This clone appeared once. CDR3 protein: CASSYPSLEGNEQFF. The CDR3 DNA reads TGTGCCAGCAGTTACCCCTCGCTTGAGGGCAATGAGCAGTTCTTC. V usage is TRBV6-5 and J usage is TRBJ2-1; possible D gene TRBD2, 5 bases. The V end lost 2 bases, the J end lost 6 bases, and 14 bases lay between the germline ends. Germline-derived CDR1 and CDR2 are MNHEY and SVGAGI. The CDR3 consists of 15 residues.

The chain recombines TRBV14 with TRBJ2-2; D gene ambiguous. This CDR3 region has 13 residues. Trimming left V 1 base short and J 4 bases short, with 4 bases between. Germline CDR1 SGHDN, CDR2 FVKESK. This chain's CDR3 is CASSQVSTGELFF. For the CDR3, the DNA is TGTGCCAGCAGCCAAGTCTCCACCGGGGAGCTGTTTTTT.

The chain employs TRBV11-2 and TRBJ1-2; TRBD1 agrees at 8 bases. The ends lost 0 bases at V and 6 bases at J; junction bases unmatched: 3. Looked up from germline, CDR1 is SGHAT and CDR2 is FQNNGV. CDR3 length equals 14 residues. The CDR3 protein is CASSLDQGAHGYTF. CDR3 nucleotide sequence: TGTGCCAGCAGCTTAGATCAGGGGGCGCATGGCTACACCTTC.